This T cell receptor beta chain appears in the sequencing data of a study of T cell responses to AZD1222 COVID-19 vaccine. Study-wide results and caveats: Repertoires in all cases were sampled only once the peak T cell response had passed. Seropositivity was recorded at baseline in only a handful of AZD1222 recipients. Donors skewed white British and female; clonal diversity was possibly underestimated. Among vaccine-associated CD4 TCRs, coverage spanned spike, with dominance at 160-218 and 743-854.

Comments on this clone: Its target is unknown.

The table came from immunoSEQ multiplex PCR; TCRdb's copy has only in-frame clones and leaves some out. The sample has more than 150,000 clones, about 90% seen once. CDR1 and CDR2 from the germline V gene are SEHNR and FQNEAQ (reference sequence). This CDR3 comprises 15 residues. Trimming stripped 4 bases from V and 1 base from J, with 13 bases between. The rearrangement joins TRBV7-9 to TRBJ2-5; D remains unclear. The sample here was peripheral blood, taken on day 0 of MenACWY control vaccination. This receptor was taken from an adult in good health. In nucleotides, the CDR3 is TGTGCCAGCAGCTCGCTGAGTCTGGGCCAAGAGACCCAGTACTTC. Protein: CASSSLSLGQETQYF. The whole variable domain, filled in from reference TRBV7-9 and TRBJ2-5, reads DTGVSQNPRHKITKRGQNVTFRCDPISEHNRLYWYRQTLGQGPEFLTYFQNEAQLEKSRLLSDRFSAERPKGSFSTLEIQRTEQGDSAMYLCASSSLSLGQETQYFGPGTRLLVL.